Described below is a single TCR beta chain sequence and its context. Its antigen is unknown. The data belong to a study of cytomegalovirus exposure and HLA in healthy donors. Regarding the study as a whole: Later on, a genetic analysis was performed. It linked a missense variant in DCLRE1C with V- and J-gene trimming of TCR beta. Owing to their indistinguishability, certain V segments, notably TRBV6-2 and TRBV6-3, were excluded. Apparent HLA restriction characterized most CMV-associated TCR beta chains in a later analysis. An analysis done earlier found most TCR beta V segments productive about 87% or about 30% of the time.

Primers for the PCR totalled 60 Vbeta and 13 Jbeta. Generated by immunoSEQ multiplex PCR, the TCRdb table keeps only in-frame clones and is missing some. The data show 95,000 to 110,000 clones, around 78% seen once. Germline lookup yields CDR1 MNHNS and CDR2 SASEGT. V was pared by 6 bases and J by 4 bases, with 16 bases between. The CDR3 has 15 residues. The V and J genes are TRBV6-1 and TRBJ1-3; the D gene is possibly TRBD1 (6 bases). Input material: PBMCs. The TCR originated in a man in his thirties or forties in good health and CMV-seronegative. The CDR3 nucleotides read TGTGCCAGCAGAGGAACAGGGTGGTCAGGAAACACCATATATTTT. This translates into CASRGTGWSGNTIYF.